This T cell receptor (beta chain) originates from a study of cytomegalovirus exposure and HLA in healthy donors. Of note for this clone: Its target is unknown.

General observations from the study: In a later analysis, TCR beta V- and J-gene trimming was associated with a missense DCLRE1C variant.

This CDR3 region has 18 residues. Trimming left V 3 bases short and J 0 bases short, with 19 bases between. CDR1 and CDR2 from the germline V gene are MDHEN and SYDVKM. Researchers ran the PCR with 60 Vbeta and 13 Jbeta primers. Profiling relied on immunoSEQ multiplex PCR, and the TCRdb table lists in-frame clones only, not all of them. The table has under 200,000 clones, 80% to 90% seen once. What was sequenced was PBMCs. The chain employs TRBV28 and TRBJ2-3; D is possibly TRBD2 (5 bases). This TCR came from a young woman in good health and CMV-seronegative. CDR3 protein: CASSFGLLGLSSTDTQYF. The CDR3 region has the DNA TGTGCCAGCAGTTTTGGGTTGTTAGGACTTTCTAGCACAGATACGCAGTATTTT.